This T cell receptor beta chain is from a study of T cell responses to AZD1222 COVID-19 vaccine. Study observations and caveats: The study found vaccine-associated CD4 TCRs spanning spike, dominant at 160-218 and 743-854. Among spike-specific TCRs, nearly half reportedly target unmutated variant regions. Among the donors, most were white British and more were female, and clonal diversity was possibly underestimated. The study identified only six AZD1222 recipients as seropositive at baseline.

With regard to this clone: Its matching antigen is unknown.

Method: immunoSEQ multiplex PCR; TCRdb's copy keeps in-frame clones and lacks some. The table has roughly 110,000 clones, around 90% seen once. CDR1 is LNHDA and CDR2 is SQIVND in the germline V gene (reference sequence). The germline V and J ends were trimmed by 7 bases and 2 bases, with 15 bases remaining between them. The CDR3 has 14 amino acids. Specimen: peripheral blood, collected on day 0 of AZD1222 vaccination. The TCR comes from an adult in good health. The chain employs TRBV19 and TRBJ2-7; the D gene could be TRBD1 or TRBD2 (5 bases each). The CDR3 nucleotides read TGTGCCAGTAAATCCGGGACGGCTACCTACGAGCAGTACTTC. As protein: CASKSGTATYEQYF.